One sample yielded the 25 T cell receptor beta chains listed below, sequenced in a study of T cells after yellow fever vaccination. TCRdb reanalysed the 5' RACE reads using MiXCR and keeps one entry per CDR3 protein. The sample lists some 320,000 distinct CDR3 sequences; roughly 9.4% were seen once. The sequenced sample was PBMCs, obtained on the day of the first yellow fever vaccination. Every receptor here comes from a man aged 18 to 29 who received the YFV17D yellow fever vaccine.

This chain joins TRBV20-1 and TRBJ2-7; the match to TRBD2 covers 7 bases. The CDR3 has 12 residues. V lost 6 bases to trimming and J lost 6 bases; unmatched junction nucleotides: 8. Looked up from germline, CDR1 is DFQATT and CDR2 is SNEGSKA (reference sequence). The CDR3 reads CSAATSDREQYV. CDR3 bases: TGCAGTGCGGCAACTAGCGACCGCGAGCAGTACGTC.

The V gene is TRBV19, the J gene TRBJ2-3; D is uncertain. The ends were cut back, 3 bases at V and 0 bases at J, with 16 bases in the middle. This CDR3 is built from 17 residues. CDR1 is LNHDA, CDR2 SQIVND, per germline (reference sequence). CDR3 amino acids: CASSIRQIDSSTDTQYF. As DNA, the CDR3 is TGTGCCAGTAGTATTAGGCAGATAGACTCTAGCACAGATACGCAGTATTTT.

The chain employs TRBV24-1 and TRBJ1-2; 7 nucleotides align to TRBD1. The CDR3 extends over 16 amino acids. V gave up 5 bases and J gave up 1 base; unmatched junction bases: 9. Germline V gives CDR1 KGHDR, CDR2 SFDVKD. The CDR3 region has the DNA TGTGCCACCAGTGGTTCAAACCGGGACAGTAACTATGGCTACACCTTC. Protein sequence: CATSGSNRDSNYGYTF.

This clonotype showed up many times. V gene TRBV7-8 combines with J gene TRBJ2-1; TRBD2 aligns across 10 bases. Germline V gives CDR1 SGHVS, CDR2 FQNEAQ. The CDR3 consists of 17 residues. Trimming took 0 bases from V and 3 from J; bases not matched to a gene: 5. The CDR3 loop is CASSLAQRGGIYNEQFF. CDR3 coding DNA: TGTGCCAGCAGCTTAGCCCAGCGGGGGGGTATCTACAATGAGCAGTTCTTC.

This clonotype has a handful of counts. The gene calls are TRBV12-3 or TRBV12-4 and TRBJ2-1; 12 bases fit TRBD2. V trimming: 3 bases; J trimming: 9 bases; junction bases outside the gene matches: 6. This CDR3 has 15 amino acids. The CDR3 reads CASSFSRLAGVEQFF. The CDR3, as DNA: TGTGCCAGCAGTTTCTCAAGACTAGCGGGGGTTGAGCAGTTCTTC.

Here the CDR3 reads CASSDERVGNSYNEQFF. The CDR3 DNA reads as TGTGCCAGCAGTGACGAACGGGTCGGAAACTCCTACAATGAGCAGTTCTTC. This chain connects TRBV2 to TRBJ2-1, with D unresolved. CDR3 length: 17 amino acids. Trimming cost V 3 bases and J 0 bases, with 15 bases left between them. Germline loops: CDR1 SNHLY, CDR2 FYNNEI.

This clonotype was seen a handful of times. V and J are TRBV5-4 and TRBJ2-7, with 7 bases identical to TRBD1. Trimming removed 4 bases from V and 2 bases from J; junction bases left unmatched: 9. There are 15 residues in the CDR3. Germline CDR1 is SGHNT and CDR2 is YYREEE (reference sequence). Here the CDR3 reads CASSLSGTVPYEQYF. In nucleotides, the CDR3 is TGTGCCAGCAGCCTCTCCGGGACAGTTCCCTACGAGCAGTACTTC. The full variable domain, rest sourced from reference TRBV5-4 and TRBJ2-7, is ETGVTQSPTHLIKTRGQQVTLRCSSQSGHNTVSWYQQALGQGPQFIFQYYREEENGRGNFPPRFSGLQFPNYSSELNVNALELDDSALYLCASSLSGTVPYEQYFGPGTRLTVT.

This clonotype has a count of ten or more. This chain uses TRBV2 with TRBJ2-5; D is unresolved. The V gene lost 6 bases and the J gene lost 2 bases, with 7 bases spanning the gap. The CDR3 totals 12 residues. CDR1 SNHLY and CDR2 FYNNEI come from the germline V gene. The CDR3 DNA reads TGTGCCAGCAGGGCGGATCAAGAGACCCAGTACTTC. It codes for CASRADQETQYF. The full variable domain, completed using reference TRBV2 and TRBJ2-5, is EPEVTQTPSHQVTQMGQEVILRCVPISNHLYFYWYRQILGQKVEFLVSFYNNEISEKSEIFDDQFSVERPDGSNFTLKIRSTKLEDSAMYFCASRADQETQYFGPGTRLLVL.

To note about this clonotype: Being one base from a much bigger clone, this may be a read error. The rearrangement uses TRBV9 and TRBJ2-2; D is uncertain. This CDR3 is built from 13 residues. CDR1 is SGDLS and CDR2 is YYNGEE in the germline V gene. CDR3 amino acids: CDSSVFFTGELFF. The CDR3 DNA sequence: TGTGACAGCAGCGTATTCTTTACCGGGGAGCTGTTTTTT.

V is TRBV7-2 and J is TRBJ2-1, with TRBD2 matching over 8 bases. This CDR3 has 15 residues. V shed 5 bases, J shed 4 bases, and the junction held 7 bases outside the gene matches. Germline-derived CDR1 and CDR2 are SGHTA and FQGNSA. DNA of the CDR3: TGTGCCAGCAGCCAGGCCGGGGGGGTTTACAATGAGCAGTTCTTC. It codes for CASSQAGGVYNEQFF.

V gene TRBV6-2 or TRBV6-3 combines with J gene TRBJ2-7; 7 bases are shared with TRBD1. The germline V gene encodes CDR1 MNHEY and CDR2 SVGEGT. The CDR3 is made up of 12 amino acids. Unmatched junction bases numbered 7, after V lost 8 bases and J lost 6 bases. CDR3 protein: CASSRRQGEQYV. CDR3 DNA sequence: TGTGCCAGCTCAAGAAGACAGGGCGAGCAGTACGTC.

This clonotype was recorded a few times. CDR3 nucleotides: TGTGCCAGCAGCCCTATCGGAGGGCGAAATGAGCAGTTCTTC. Encoded protein: CASSPIGGRNEQFF. This chain connects TRBV7-3 to TRBJ2-1, with D perhaps TRBD2 (6 bases). The V gene's germline CDR1 is SGHTA and CDR2 FQGTGA. V was clipped by 5 bases and J by 7 bases, with 15 bases between them. This CDR3 has 14 residues.

This chain connects TRBV9 to TRBJ2-6, with D perhaps being TRBD1 or TRBD2 (5 bases each). This CDR3 comprises 16 residues. The V end lost 0 bases, the J end lost 2 bases, and 9 bases lay between the germline ends. Germline V gene data show CDR1 as SGDLS and CDR2 as YYNGEE. The CDR3 DNA reads as TGTGCCAGCAGCGTAGATGGGGGTGCTGGGGCCAACGTCCTGACTTTC. It encodes CASSVDGGAGANVLTF.

This clonotype was counted only a few times. This sequence joins TRBV5-1 and TRBJ1-5; D not resolved. This CDR3 has 13 amino acids. In germline, CDR1 is SGHRS, CDR2 YFSETQ. V was shortened by 2 bases and J by 11 bases, with 14 bases between the two germline ends. CDR3 in amino acids: CASSFAEGGSQHF. CDR3 nucleotide sequence: TGCGCCAGCAGCTTTGCAGAGGGTGGCTCCCAGCATTTT.

This clonotype has just a few counts. The chain is built from TRBV6-2 or TRBV6-3 and TRBJ2-1; D possibly corresponds to TRBD2 (6 bases). V was trimmed by 0 bases and J by 1 base, leaving 13 bases between them. The CDR3 runs to 17 residues. Germline CDR1 reads MNHEY; CDR2 reads SVGEGT. The CDR3 here is CASSYSGTYASYNEQFF. CDR3 nucleotides: TGTGCCAGCAGTTACTCGGGGACTTACGCATCCTACAATGAGCAGTTCTTC.

This clonotype has just a few counts. The J gene is TRBJ1-5, the V gene TRBV10-3; D uncertain. The CDR3 sequence is 13 residues long. Per germline, CDR1 ENHRY and CDR2 SYGVKD. V was pared by 6 bases and J by 4 bases, with 10 bases between. The CDR3 loop is CAIRSFENQPQHF. Here the CDR3 DNA reads TGTGCCATCAGGTCTTTCGAGAATCAGCCCCAGCATTTT.

In this sample, this clonotype turned up a few times. V is TRBV12-3 or TRBV12-4 and J is TRBJ1-1; 9 bases agree with TRBD1. The CDR3 consists of 15 residues. Trimming removed 4 bases from V and 2 bases from J; junction bases left unmatched: 5. The CDR3 bases are TGTGCCAGCAGTTCCCCGGACAGGGGCAACACTGAAGCTTTCTTT. Protein: CASSSPDRGNTEAFF.

V gene TRBV2 combines with J gene TRBJ2-7; D uncertain. Germline CDR1 is SNHLY and CDR2 is FYNNEI. V lost 3 bases and J 6 bases, leaving 9 bases between the germline ends. This CDR3 contains 12 residues. CDR3: CASSDMLREQYV. The CDR3 bases are TGTGCCAGCAGTGATATGCTACGCGAGCAGTACGTC.

The chain couples TRBV11-2 to TRBJ2-1; perhaps TRBD2 as D (7 bases). CDR1 SGHAT and CDR2 FQNNGV come from the germline V gene. Trimming left V 3 bases short and J 6 bases short, with 12 bases between. CDR3 length: 14 residues. The CDR3 loop is CASSFAGAANEQFF. CDR3 sequence (DNA): TGTGCCAGCAGCTTTGCGGGGGCTGCCAATGAGCAGTTCTTC.

With regard to this clonotype: Relative to the germline gene, one junction end is altered; a read error may explain this. The gene calls are TRBV2 and TRBJ2-1; TRBD1 matches 11 bases. The CDR3 covers 15 residues. CDR1 SNHLY and CDR2 FYNNEI come from the germline V gene. In nucleotides, the CDR3 is TGTGCCAGCAGTGAAGCCCGGGACAGGGGGAATGAGCAGCTCTTC. It is translated as CASSEARDRGNEQLF.

This clonotype has a count of ten or more. This CDR3 is CASSLEASGGSYTGELFF. The DNA of the CDR3 is TGTGCCAGCAGCTTAGAGGCTAGCGGGGGGTCCTACACCGGGGAGCTGTTTTTT. The V call is TRBV7-6, the J call TRBJ2-2; 11 bases map to TRBD2. This CDR3 has 18 amino acids. V dropped 1 base and J dropped 3; count of bases not matched to a gene: 7. Germline-derived CDR1 and CDR2 are SGHVS and FNYEAQ.

This sequence joins TRBV12-3 or TRBV12-4 and TRBJ1-3; 7 bases align to TRBD1. The CDR3 sequence is 13 residues long. Trimming cost V 5 bases and J 7 bases; bases outside gene matches: 5. CDR3 protein: CASSPDRANTIYF. The CDR3 DNA reads TGTGCCAGCAGTCCCGACAGGGCGAACACCATATATTTT.

The chain is built from TRBV7-2 and TRBJ1-2; D uncertain. Trimming shortened V by 6 bases and J by 8 bases, and 16 bases separated the two germline ends. CDR3 length: 13 amino acids. The germline CDR1 and CDR2 sequences are SGHTA and FQGNSA. The CDR3 reads CASSLVDGFGYTF. The CDR3 nucleotides read TGTGCCAGCAGTTTGGTGGACGGCTTCGGCTACACCTTC.

The CDR3 DNA is TGTGCCAGCAGTCGGGACAGCCGATCCTATGGCTACACCTTC. Translating it yields CASSRDSRSYGYTF. The J gene is TRBJ1-2, the V gene TRBV27, with TRBD1 identical over 7 bases. V was pared by 5 bases and J by 4 bases, with 7 bases of the junction left unmatched. The CDR3 spans 14 residues. The germline V gene encodes CDR1 MNHEY and CDR2 SMNVEV (reference sequence).

This sequence joins TRBV2 and TRBJ1-2; possible D gene TRBD1, 6 bases. The CDR3 loop spans 13 amino acids. Germline loops: CDR1 SNHLY, CDR2 FYNNEI. Trimming pared 6 bases from V and 4 bases from J, leaving 12 bases between. In DNA, the CDR3 is TGTGCCAGCAGGGACACAGGGTTCTATGGCTACACCTTC. This gives the protein CASRDTGFYGYTF.